The 23 T cell receptor beta chains in this list originate from one sample, sequenced in a study of blood T cell repertoires in COVID-19. The protocol was immunoSEQ multiplex PCR, while the TCRdb copy is restricted to in-frame clones and leaves out a portion. The repertoire holds roughly 80,000 clones, with approximately 89% as singletons. The sample comprised peripheral blood. The receptors were sampled from a woman aged 55-75 years with acute or convalescent COVID-19.

The V gene is TRBV4-1, the J gene TRBJ2-7; 10 bases agree with TRBD2. Per germline, CDR1 MGHRA and CDR2 YSYEKL. Trimming took 2 bases from V and 0 from J; bases not matched to a gene: 10. The CDR3 length is 18 residues. The CDR3 DNA reads TGCGCCAGCAGCCAACAGCGGGAGGGCCAGGTTTTCTCCTACGAGCAGTACTTC. Residues: CASSQQREGQVFSYEQYF.

This chain links TRBV6-2 or TRBV6-3 with TRBJ1-5; D is perhaps TRBD1 (6 bases). V gave up 6 bases and J gave up 0 bases, with 12 bases separating them. Germline V gene sequence: CDR1 MNHEY, CDR2 SVGEGT. CDR3 length: 15 residues. Here the CDR3 reads CASSPRGHSNQPQHF. DNA of the CDR3: TGTGCCAGCAGCCCCAGGGGCCATAGCAATCAGCCCCAGCATTTT.

The chain joins TRBV28 to TRBJ1-2; D is perhaps TRBD1 (5 bases). V gave up 7 bases and J gave up 5 bases, with 11 bases separating them. The CDR3 covers 12 residues. Germline CDR1 MDHEN, CDR2 SYDVKM. CDR3 loop: CASNLGDYGYTF. As DNA, the CDR3 is TGTGCCAGCAACCTAGGGGATTATGGCTACACCTTC.

The chain uses TRBV7-9 and TRBJ2-1, with D hard to call. The CDR3 runs 12 residues. Trimming stripped 3 bases from V and 5 bases from J, with 5 bases between. Germline CDR1 SEHNR, CDR2 FQNEAQ (reference sequence). CDR3 sequence (DNA): TGTGCCAGCAGCTTTGGAGACAATGAGCAGTTCTTC. It is translated as CASSFGDNEQFF.

V and J are TRBV3-1 (or the pseudogene TRBV3-2) and TRBJ2-1, with D unresolved. Per germline, CDR1 LGHDT and CDR2 YNNKEL (reference sequence). CDR3 size: 12 residues. Trimming left V 6 bases short and J 6 bases short, with 9 bases between. This CDR3 reads CASRSTSNEQFF. Here the CDR3 DNA reads TGTGCCAGCAGATCGACATCCAATGAGCAGTTCTTC.

V gene TRBV11-3 combines with J gene TRBJ2-7, with D maybe TRBD1 (5 bases). The CDR3 spans 17 residues. CDR1 SGHNT and CDR2 YENEEA come from the germline V gene. Trimming cost V 1 base and J 5 bases, with 21 bases left between them. CDR3 bases: TGTGCCAGCAGCTTAGTGTCCGAAGGGGATCGTCGGGACGAGCAGTACTTC. This translates into CASSLVSEGDRRDEQYF.

V usage is TRBV7-3 and J usage is TRBJ2-3, with D uncertain. Trimming cost V 0 bases and J 6 bases, with 7 bases left between them. The CDR3 length is 13 residues. Germline CDR1 and CDR2: SGHTA and FQGTGA. The CDR3 region has the DNA TGTGCCAGCAGCTTAACCTATGCCGATACGCAGTATTTT. Protein: CASSLTYADTQYF.

The chain joins TRBV5-1 to TRBJ2-5, with 7 nucleotides matching TRBD1. The CDR3 is 15 amino acids. Germline values: CDR1 SGHRS, CDR2 YFSETQ. With V trimmed by 3 bases and J by 5 bases, 10 bases remained unmatched. CDR3 sequence: CASSSDGGQVETQYF. CDR3 nucleotide sequence: TGCGCCAGCAGCTCCGACGGAGGACAGGTGGAGACCCAGTACTTC.

V and J are TRBV4-1 and TRBJ1-3, with D maybe TRBD1 (5 bases). With 4 bases removed from V and 0 bases from J, the gap between germline ends came to 16 bases. CDR3 length: 17 residues. The germline V gene encodes CDR1 MGHRA and CDR2 YSYEKL. The CDR3 DNA reads as TGCGCCAGCAGCCCGCGGGCGGGACTCAGCTCTGGAAACACCATATATTTT. It codes for CASSPRAGLSSGNTIYF.

This chain links TRBV27 with TRBJ2-7, with 13 bases aligning to TRBD2. The V gene end was trimmed by 6 bases and the J gene end by 5 bases; junction bases not matched to a gene: 16. Per germline, CDR1 MNHEY and CDR2 SMNVEV (reference sequence). This CDR3 is built from 18 residues. In DNA form, the CDR3 reads TGTGCCAGCAGCTCCTCGGGACTAGCGGGGCAATTTGGGGACGAGCAGTACTTC. Residues: CASSSSGLAGQFGDEQYF.

V gene TRBV5-4 combines with J gene TRBJ2-1; the D gene is possibly TRBD2 (6 bases). CDR3 length: 15 amino acids. Trimming removed 4 bases at V and 9 bases at J, with 20 bases between. Germline V gene data show CDR1 as SGHNT and CDR2 as YYREEE (reference sequence). CDR3: CASSTPVGSGLEQFF. In DNA, the CDR3 is TGTGCCAGCAGCACCCCGGTCGGGAGCGGTCTTGAGCAGTTCTTC.

Points on this clone: The same CDR3 can be traced to other DNA sequences in this sample. V gene TRBV4-1 combines with J gene TRBJ1-5; 8 bases agree with TRBD1. Per germline, CDR1 MGHRA and CDR2 YSYEKL. With 4 bases clipped from V and 6 bases from J, the junction kept 8 bases outside the gene matches. The CDR3 is 15 residues long. The CDR3 DNA follows: TGCGCCAGCAGCCTGACAGGGGTGGGGGGTCAGCCCCAGCATTTT. This gives the protein CASSLTGVGGQPQHF.

This chain's CDR3 is CASSQDPSGRGNEQFF. DNA for the CDR3: TGCGCCAGCAGCCAAGATCCAAGCGGGAGAGGCAATGAGCAGTTCTTC. The gene calls are TRBV4-1 and TRBJ2-1; 8 bases map to TRBD2. This CDR3 has 16 residues. Trimming took 0 bases from V and 6 from J; bases not matched to a gene: 7. Germline V gene lookup returns CDR1 MGHRA and CDR2 YSYEKL.

The chain combines TRBV7-9 with TRBJ2-5; TRBD2 is a possible D gene (6 bases). CDR1 is SEHNR, CDR2 FQNEAQ, per germline (reference sequence). V lost 5 bases and J lost 5, with 24 bases in between. This CDR3 contains 17 residues. The DNA for the CDR3 is TGTGCCAGCAGCCTGGGGGTTCGGGGGTCATCGGTGGAGACCCAGTACTTC. Residues: CASSLGVRGSSVETQYF.

The V gene is TRBV19, the J gene TRBJ2-5; the match to TRBD1 covers 12 bases. CDR3 length: 15 residues. The V and J ends lost 5 bases and 5 bases, in that order; junction bases with no gene match: 6. Germline V lookup: CDR1 LNHDA, CDR2 SQIVND (reference sequence). The CDR3 loop is CASSDGTGGGETQYF. The CDR3 DNA reads as TGTGCCAGTAGTGACGGGACAGGGGGCGGGGAGACCCAGTACTTC.

This clone has more than one count but fewer than ten. The J gene is TRBJ1-4, the V gene TRBV20-1, with TRBD1 matching 9 bases. CDR3 length equals 11 residues. V gave up 3 bases and J gave up 10 bases; unmatched junction bases: 0. Germline assignment: CDR1 DFQATT and CDR2 SNEGSKA (reference sequence). The CDR3 loop is CSARDRGKLFF. CDR3 DNA: TGCAGTGCTAGGGACAGGGGAAAACTGTTTTTT.

The count of this clone is one. This chain connects TRBV18 to TRBJ2-1; 9 bases align to TRBD1. V shed 2 bases, J shed 7 bases, and the junction held 3 bases outside the gene matches. This CDR3 contains 14 residues. Germline CDR1 and CDR2: KGHSH and LQKENI. The CDR3 region is CASSPGTGLNEQFF. The CDR3 nucleotides read TGTGCCAGCTCACCAGGGACAGGGTTGAATGAGCAGTTCTTC.

This chain connects TRBV12-3 or TRBV12-4 to TRBJ1-3, with D hard to call. The CDR3 has 13 amino acids. Trimming removed 2 bases at V and 8 bases at J, with 10 bases between. The chain's CDR3 is CASSLLSEHTIYF. The CDR3 DNA reads TGTGCCAGCAGTTTACTTAGCGAACACACCATATATTTT.

The chain uses TRBV4-2 and TRBJ1-2; D is possibly TRBD1 (6 bases). This CDR3 region has 14 residues. Between the trimmed V and J ends, which lost 0 bases and 5 bases, there was a span of 10 bases. Germline CDR1 LGHNA, CDR2 YNFKEQ. The CDR3 bases are TGTGCCAGCAGCCAAGAACAGGGACCATATGGCTACACCTTC. Translation: CASSQEQGPYGYTF.

The chain couples TRBV27 to TRBJ1-2; a weak D match, TRBD1 (6 bases). In germline, CDR1 is MNHEY, CDR2 SMNVEV (reference sequence). The length of the CDR3 is 14 residues. V lost 6 bases to trimming and J lost 4 bases, with 15 bases between them. The CDR3 DNA follows: TGTGCCAGCAGCAGGGAGGGGGGCGTCTATGGCTACACCTTC. The encoded protein is CASSREGGVYGYTF.

The rearrangement links TRBV11-2 to TRBJ1-1; D gene uncertain. Trimming pared 2 bases from V and 4 bases from J, leaving 8 bases between. CDR1 and CDR2 (germline): SGHAT, FQNNGV. This CDR3 spans 13 amino acids. The CDR3 DNA sequence: TGTGCCAGCAGCTTAATGTCGGGCACTGAAGCTTTCTTT. This sequence encodes CASSLMSGTEAFF.

The chain is built from TRBV27 and TRBJ1-5; the D is unclear. This CDR3 is built from 13 residues. Trimming took off 1 base at V and 5 bases at J, with 6 bases between the two ends. Germline assignment: CDR1 MNHEY and CDR2 SMNVEV (reference sequence). As DNA, the CDR3 is TGTGCCAGCAGTTTATATCCTGATCAGCCCCAGCATTTT. Amino acid sequence: CASSLYPDQPQHF.

This clone was picked up a small number of times. The V and J genes are TRBV2 and TRBJ2-1, with 12 bases matching TRBD2. V lost 10 bases and J lost 0; bases outside the gene matches: 10. The CDR3 covers 17 residues. The germline V gene has CDR1 SNHLY and CDR2 FYNNEI. The CDR3 nucleotides are TGTGCCAAGACTAGCGGGAGTACCCAATCCTCCTACAATGAGCAGTTCTTC. Amino acids: CAKTSGSTQSSYNEQFF.